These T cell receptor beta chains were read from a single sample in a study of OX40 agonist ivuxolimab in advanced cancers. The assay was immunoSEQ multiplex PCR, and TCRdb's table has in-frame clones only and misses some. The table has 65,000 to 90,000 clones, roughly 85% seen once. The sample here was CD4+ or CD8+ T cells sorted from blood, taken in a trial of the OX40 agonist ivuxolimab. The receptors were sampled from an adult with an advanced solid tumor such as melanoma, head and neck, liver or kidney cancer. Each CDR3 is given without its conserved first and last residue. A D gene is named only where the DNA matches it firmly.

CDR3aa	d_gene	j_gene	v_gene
ASSLHLGGAGYEQY	-	TRBJ2-7	TRBV28
ASNQQGIPGNTIY	-	TRBJ1-3	TRBV9
ASSLGGGNTGELF	-	TRBJ2-2	TRBV7-9
ASSGGLAASTDTQY	TRBD2	TRBJ2-3	TRBV7-8
ASSEHGTRSPQY	TRBD2	TRBJ2-5	TRBV6-1
ASSIRGGELF	TRBD1	TRBJ2-2	TRBV2
ASSSGRLGNTIY	-	TRBJ1-3	TRBV4-1
ASSPQPQETQY	-	TRBJ2-5	TRBV11-1
ASSVGVKVISGNTIY	-	TRBJ1-3	TRBV9
ASMRDSYTGELF	TRBD1	TRBJ2-2	TRBV25-1
ASSAARYEQY	-	TRBJ2-7	TRBV6-6
ASSLPLNGPSGYT	-	TRBJ1-2	TRBV5-4
ASSSGQRVNTEAF	TRBD1	TRBJ1-1	TRBV6-6
SARTGGAYGYT	TRBD1	TRBJ1-2	TRBV29-1
ASSIESSGSGGYT	-	TRBJ1-2	TRBV19
ASSLAFLRPPDTGELF	-	TRBJ2-2	TRBV7-2
ASRGTGNTGELF	TRBD1	TRBJ2-2	TRBV9
ASSFERGGKNEQF	-	TRBJ2-1	TRBV27
ASSQDLRQGGTDTQY	TRBD1	TRBJ2-3	TRBV14
ASSRSSGQRANYGYT	TRBD1	TRBJ1-2	TRBV2
AWSPGAKNIQY	-	TRBJ2-4	TRBV30
ASSLVTGDGNTIY	-	TRBJ1-3	TRBV5-1
ASSLVTASDSSYNEQF	-	TRBJ2-1	TRBV7-9
ASSSGQGTMNTEAF	TRBD1	TRBJ1-1	TRBV19
ASSLAAGNLYEQY	-	TRBJ2-7	TRBV7-2
ASSDRGYTGELF	-	TRBJ2-2	TRBV6-1
ASSEGHPGQNYGYT	-	TRBJ1-2	TRBV2
ASSPTATDGYT	-	TRBJ1-2	TRBV18
ASSTLAGGPKELF	TRBD2	TRBJ2-2	TRBV19
ASSLSAGNNEQF	-	TRBJ2-1	TRBV7-3
ASRQGATDTQY	TRBD1	TRBJ2-3	TRBV2
ASSVIPGTGLSYEQY	TRBD1	TRBJ2-7	TRBV5-8
ASSLAPPRSGNTIY	-	TRBJ1-3	TRBV7-6
ASSLGGTDTQY	-	TRBJ2-3	TRBV11-2
ARRTPHNYGYT	-	TRBJ1-2	TRBV5-3
ASSPGGGVVNTEAF	-	TRBJ1-1	TRBV18
ASSEVYPGIHEQY	-	TRBJ2-7	TRBV2
ASSGSFTSGGPQETQY	TRBD2	TRBJ2-5	TRBV25-1
ASSTRQGVSNQPQH	TRBD1	TRBJ1-5	TRBV19
ASSPTEKGNQPQH	-	TRBJ1-5	TRBV6-5
ASTLQGSMNTEAF	-	TRBJ1-1	TRBV6-1
ASSLGLALSYEQY	TRBD2	TRBJ2-7	TRBV11-2
ASSDSGAASYEQY	TRBD2	TRBJ2-7	TRBV6-6
ASSLAGRGPQETQY	-	TRBJ2-5	TRBV7-9
AWTRSGGAGQPQH	-	TRBJ1-5	TRBV30
ASSPAGQTGSPLH	-	TRBJ1-6	TRBV18
ASTLGNNYGYT	-	TRBJ1-2	TRBV6-1
ASVGVRDTQY	-	TRBJ2-3	TRBV12-5
ASSPTRDSNEKLF	-	TRBJ1-4	TRBV7-2
ASSLGDGRMNTEAF	-	TRBJ1-1	TRBV7-8
ASSPGDRATGELF	-	TRBJ2-2	TRBV9
ASSQTGGRRFRTQY	TRBD1	TRBJ2-3	TRBV2
ASSHRGQGAWCWVKNIQY	TRBD1	TRBJ2-4	TRBV23-1
ASSRTGSPDTQY	TRBD1	TRBJ2-3	TRBV5-1